A selection of T cell receptor beta chains follows, all from one sample in a study of blood T cell repertoires in COVID-19. Assay used: immunoSEQ multiplex PCR; TCRdb lists only in-frame clones, some missing. The data show around 160,000 clones, roughly 83% seen once. The sample was PBMCs or T cells enriched from blood (not recorded which). The receptors were sampled from a woman aged 60-70 years who had recovered from COVID-19. The CDR3 runs from the conserved cysteine through the conserved F or W. Part of the rows lack a size; the others show once, few, many or a class for expanded clones.

abundance: few
j_gene: TRBJ1-6
v_gene: TRBV3-1/TRBV3-2
CDR3aa: CASSLRDRNSPLHF

abundance: .
j_gene: TRBJ1-1
v_gene: TRBV6-5
CDR3aa: CASSSPSQGRTAAFF

abundance: few
j_gene: TRBJ2-3
v_gene: TRBV11-1
CDR3aa: CASKNPGGPTDTQYF

abundance: .
j_gene: TRBJ1-1
v_gene: TRBV11-2
CDR3aa: CASRTLRGRYTEAFF

abundance: .
j_gene: TRBJ2-2
v_gene: TRBV3-1/TRBV3-2
CDR3aa: CASSQGLMTNTGELFF

abundance: .
j_gene: TRBJ2-2
v_gene: TRBV5-5
CDR3aa: CASSSPAGLTNTGELFF

abundance: once
j_gene: TRBJ2-1
v_gene: TRBV4-1
CDR3aa: CASSQDFIGGRAGLGGNEQFF

abundance: .
j_gene: TRBJ1-2
v_gene: TRBV21-1
CDR3aa: CASSVCRQGFNYGYTF

abundance: .
j_gene: TRBJ2-3
v_gene: TRBV15
CDR3aa: CATSRDIGHGGDTQYF

abundance: .
j_gene: TRBJ2-2
v_gene: TRBV18
CDR3aa: CASSEEWDTGELFF

abundance: .
j_gene: TRBJ1-5
v_gene: TRBV2
CDR3aa: CASSVQDRGAQPQHF

abundance: .
j_gene: TRBJ2-4
v_gene: TRBV19
CDR3aa: CASSEGQGHIQYF

abundance: .
j_gene: TRBJ2-3
v_gene: TRBV29-1
CDR3aa: CSVLRADTQYF

abundance: .
j_gene: TRBJ1-4
v_gene: TRBV4-2
CDR3aa: CASSQRDANEKLFF

abundance: .
j_gene: TRBJ2-5
v_gene: TRBV5-1
CDR3aa: CASSLTGQNQETQYF

abundance: .
j_gene: TRBJ2-3
v_gene: TRBV24-1
CDR3aa: CATSDPGLEPDTQYF

abundance: .
j_gene: TRBJ1-2
v_gene: TRBV3-1/TRBV3-2
CDR3aa: CASSLTEYYGYTF

abundance: .
j_gene: TRBJ1-5
v_gene: TRBV12-5
CDR3aa: CASGAQSNQPQHF

abundance: .
j_gene: TRBJ2-5
v_gene: TRBV29-1
CDR3aa: CSLGGETQYF

abundance: .
j_gene: TRBJ2-3
v_gene: TRBV19
CDR3aa: CASSLLAGTDTQYF

abundance: .
j_gene: TRBJ1-2
v_gene: TRBV5-4
CDR3aa: CASSLGQVLGYTF

abundance: once
j_gene: TRBJ2-1
v_gene: TRBV27
CDR3aa: CASGLTPHSYNEQFF

abundance: .
j_gene: TRBJ2-1
v_gene: TRBV27
CDR3aa: CASSLLGLEDNEQFF

abundance: .
j_gene: TRBJ1-1
v_gene: TRBV19
CDR3aa: CASSSDGQGASEAFF

abundance: .
j_gene: TRBJ2-7
v_gene: TRBV4-1
CDR3aa: CASSASGGGSYEQYF

abundance: .
j_gene: TRBJ1-3
v_gene: TRBV5-6
CDR3aa: CASRRTGDGNTIYF

abundance: once
j_gene: TRBJ1-6
v_gene: TRBV5-1
CDR3aa: CASSLAREGSPLHF

abundance: .
j_gene: TRBJ1-1
v_gene: TRBV7-3
CDR3aa: CASSSTGFTEAFF

abundance: .
j_gene: TRBJ2-7
v_gene: TRBV28
CDR3aa: CASSLILRQPTYEQYF

abundance: .
j_gene: TRBJ1-6
v_gene: TRBV5-1
CDR3aa: CASSLADGPGSPLHF

abundance: .
j_gene: TRBJ2-1
v_gene: TRBV19
CDR3aa: CASSIKFLGVTTNEQFF

abundance: .
j_gene: TRBJ2-1
v_gene: TRBV7-3
CDR3aa: CASSIDRVRGNEQFF

abundance: .
j_gene: TRBJ1-1
v_gene: TRBV18
CDR3aa: CASSASGNTEAFF

abundance: .
j_gene: TRBJ2-1
v_gene: TRBV4-2
CDR3aa: CASSQPLTDNEQFF

abundance: few
j_gene: TRBJ2-7
v_gene: TRBV4-1
CDR3aa: CASSHRVGFSYEQYF

abundance: .
j_gene: TRBJ1-6
v_gene: TRBV3-1/TRBV3-2
CDR3aa: CASSQVRGRFSPLHF

abundance: .
j_gene: TRBJ2-1
v_gene: TRBV3-1/TRBV3-2
CDR3aa: CASSQGLLGGEQFF

abundance: .
j_gene: TRBJ1-2
v_gene: TRBV19
CDR3aa: CASSPRTVRGYTF

abundance: once
j_gene: TRBJ1-4
v_gene: TRBV30
CDR3aa: CAWSSPGQGLNEKLFF

abundance: .
j_gene: TRBJ2-3
v_gene: TRBV15
CDR3aa: CATSRGLDRGTDTQYF

abundance: .
j_gene: TRBJ1-1
v_gene: TRBV29-1
CDR3aa: CSVARQGTNTEAFF

abundance: few
j_gene: TRBJ2-2
v_gene: TRBV21-1
CDR3aa: CASSKWEREGRGTGELFF

abundance: .
j_gene: TRBJ2-3
v_gene: TRBV2
CDR3aa: CASSDRSGTDTQYF

abundance: .
j_gene: TRBJ1-4
v_gene: TRBV20-1
CDR3aa: CSAPTNEKLFF

abundance: .
j_gene: TRBJ2-1
v_gene: TRBV28
CDR3aa: CASSAGLAAYNEQFF

abundance: .
j_gene: TRBJ1-5
v_gene: TRBV28
CDR3aa: CASVVGGGDSNQPQHF

abundance: .
j_gene: TRBJ2-7
v_gene: TRBV5-1
CDR3aa: CASSLGHLSSSYEQYF

abundance: .
j_gene: TRBJ2-3
v_gene: TRBV30
CDR3aa: CAWSPVAGGVDTQYF

abundance: .
j_gene: TRBJ1-4
v_gene: TRBV7-8
CDR3aa: CASSLGSRAFYEKLFF

abundance: few
j_gene: TRBJ1-1
v_gene: TRBV19
CDR3aa: CASSISPPGDTEAFF

abundance: .
j_gene: TRBJ2-1
v_gene: TRBV10-3
CDR3aa: CAISGGDYSSYNEQFF

abundance: .
j_gene: TRBJ2-1
v_gene: TRBV3-1/TRBV3-2
CDR3aa: CASSQGLSPSYNEQFF

abundance: .
j_gene: TRBJ1-4
v_gene: TRBV10-3
CDR3aa: CAISGRGGGGEKLFF

abundance: .
j_gene: TRBJ2-3
v_gene: TRBV28
CDR3aa: CASSFLAGVRDTQYF

abundance: .
j_gene: TRBJ1-5
v_gene: TRBV30
CDR3aa: CAWTPQGHSNQPQHF

abundance: .
j_gene: TRBJ2-4
v_gene: TRBV4-1
CDR3aa: CASSQEREPTMAKNIQYF

abundance: .
j_gene: TRBJ1-6
v_gene: TRBV19
CDR3aa: CAREGIGFPLHF

abundance: .
j_gene: TRBJ1-6
v_gene: TRBV7-2
CDR3aa: CASSSMLAWSSPLHF

abundance: .
j_gene: TRBJ1-1
v_gene: TRBV5-1
CDR3aa: CASSQQTGNTEAFF

abundance: once
j_gene: TRBJ2-1
v_gene: TRBV29-1
CDR3aa: CSARVTGSVNNEQFF